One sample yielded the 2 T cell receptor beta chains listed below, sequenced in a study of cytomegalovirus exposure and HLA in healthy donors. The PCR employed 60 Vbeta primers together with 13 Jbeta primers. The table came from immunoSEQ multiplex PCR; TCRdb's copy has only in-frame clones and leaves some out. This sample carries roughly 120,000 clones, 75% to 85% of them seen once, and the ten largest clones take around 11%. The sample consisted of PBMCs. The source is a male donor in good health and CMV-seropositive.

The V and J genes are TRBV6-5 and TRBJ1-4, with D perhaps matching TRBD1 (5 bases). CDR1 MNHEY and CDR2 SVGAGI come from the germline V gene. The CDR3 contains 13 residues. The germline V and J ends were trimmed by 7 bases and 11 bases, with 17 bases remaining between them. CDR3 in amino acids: CASTNSGGTKLFF. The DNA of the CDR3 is TGTGCCAGCACCAACTCCGGGGGAACGAAACTGTTTTTT.

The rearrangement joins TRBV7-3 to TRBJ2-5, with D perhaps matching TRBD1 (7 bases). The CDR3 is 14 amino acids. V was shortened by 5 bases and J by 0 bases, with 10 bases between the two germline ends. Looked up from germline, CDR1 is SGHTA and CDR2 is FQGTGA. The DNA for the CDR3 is TGTGCCAGCAGCCCAGGGGGGTACCAAGAGACCCAGTACTTC. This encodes CASSPGGYQETQYF.